These 13 T cell receptor beta chains came from one sample sequenced in a study of tumor-infiltrating lymphocytes in localized non-small cell lung cancer. The assay was immunoSEQ multiplex PCR, and TCRdb's table has in-frame clones only and misses some. The table records about 4,800 clones, roughly 95% of them present only once. The sequenced material came from uninvolved lung tissue not adjacent to the tumor. These receptor sequences come from a human donor with non-small cell lung cancer.

V gene TRBV4-1 combines with J gene TRBJ2-3; D may be TRBD2 (6 bases). There are 15 residues in the CDR3. Germline loops: CDR1 MGHRA, CDR2 YSYEKL. Trimming took 1 base from V and 1 from J, leaving 9 bases between them. DNA for the CDR3: TGCGCCAGCAGCCAAGGGCCTAGCGGCACAGATACGCAGTATTTT. Encoded protein: CASSQGPSGTDTQYF.

The chain links TRBV30 to TRBJ1-1, with TRBD1 as a possible D gene (6 bases). The germline V and J ends were trimmed by 5 bases and 3 bases, with 19 bases remaining between them. Germline V gene data show CDR1 as GTSNPN and CDR2 as SVGIG (reference sequence). The CDR3 has 15 residues. The CDR3 here is CAWQANREFYTEAFF. Here the CDR3 DNA reads TGTGCCTGGCAAGCTAACAGGGAGTTCTACACTGAAGCTTTCTTT.

The chain uses TRBV6-5 and TRBJ1-2; D unclear. V gave up 0 bases and J gave up 3 bases, with 5 bases separating them. Germline CDR1 reads MNHEY; CDR2 reads SVGAGI. The CDR3 has 13 residues. DNA of the CDR3: TGTGCCAGCAGTTACTCGTCGTACTATGGCTACACCTTC. Translated: CASSYSSYYGYTF.

This clone appeared once. J is TRBJ1-1 and V is TRBV6-1; 9 bases map to TRBD1. Germline CDR1 is MNHNS and CDR2 is SASEGT. The CDR3 runs 13 residues. The V gene end was trimmed by 3 bases and the J gene end by 5 bases; junction bases not matched to a gene: 1. The CDR3 bases are TGTGCCAGCAGTGATGACAGGGGGACTGAAGCTTTCTTT. Its translation: CASSDDRGTEAFF.

This chain uses TRBV15 with TRBJ1-2; tentatively, D is TRBD1 (6 bases). The V and J ends lost 5 bases and 7 bases respectively, with 11 bases between them. This CDR3 is 12 amino acids long. From germline, CDR1 is LNHNV and CDR2 YYDKDF (reference sequence). CDR3 nucleotide sequence: TGTGCCACCAGCCAGGGGAGTGGTGGCTACACCTTC. Its protein is CATSQGSGGYTF. Filled out from reference TRBV15 and TRBJ1-2, the complete variable domain reads DAMVIQNPRYQVTQFGKPVTLSCSQTLNHNVMYWYQQKSSQAPKLLFHYYDKDFNNEADTPDNFQSRRPNTSFCFLDIRSPGLGDTAMYLCATSQGSGGYTFGSGTRLTVV.

The rearrangement links TRBV30 to TRBJ1-6; D remains ambiguous. The CDR3 runs 13 residues. Trimming took 2 bases from V and 9 from J, leaving 11 bases between them. Germline V gives CDR1 GTSNPN, CDR2 SVGIG (reference sequence). CDR3 bases: TGTGCCTGGAGTCCCCTGTCTGGTTCACCCCTCCACTTT. It yields the protein CAWSPLSGSPLHF.

This rearrangement joins TRBV18 to TRBJ2-1, with 8 bases lining up with TRBD1. Losses at the gene ends were 2 bases for V and 2 bases for J; bases not matched to a gene: 5. This CDR3 has 16 residues. The germline gives CDR1 KGHSH, CDR2 LQKENI. The CDR3 spells CASSPAGTGPYNEQFF. In DNA form, the CDR3 reads TGTGCCAGCTCACCAGCCGGGACAGGACCCTACAATGAGCAGTTCTTC.

This sequence joins TRBV4-2 and TRBJ1-4, with TRBD1 as a possible D gene (5 bases). Trimming pared 3 bases from V and 8 bases from J, leaving 16 bases between. This CDR3 is built from 15 residues. The V gene's germline CDR1 is LGHNA and CDR2 YNFKEQ. The CDR3 coding sequence is TGTGCCAGCAGCCAGCAGGGCCACGCGAGGGAAAAACTGTTTTTT. Residues: CASSQQGHAREKLFF.

This sequence joins TRBV2 and TRBJ2-3; a weak D match, TRBD2 (5 bases). Per germline, CDR1 SNHLY and CDR2 FYNNEI. Deletions cut 4 bases from V and 4 bases from J, with 12 bases between. This CDR3 spans 14 amino acids. CDR3 sequence (DNA): TGTGCCAGCAGTGGGCGGGTTGAGTCAGATACGCAGTATTTT. Residues: CASSGRVESDTQYF.

The V call is TRBV19, the J call TRBJ2-2, with D perhaps matching TRBD1 (6 bases). Germline V gives CDR1 LNHDA, CDR2 SQIVND (reference sequence). The CDR3 is 16 residues long. V was clipped by 7 bases and J by 1 base, with 16 bases between them. CDR3 sequence reads: CASIPPGARNTGELFF. The CDR3 nucleotides read TGTGCCAGTATCCCCCCAGGGGCGCGGAACACCGGGGAGCTGTTTTTT. Based on the CDR3 plus reference TRBV19 and TRBJ2-2, the full variable domain is DGGITQSPKYLFRKEGQNVTLSCEQNLNHDAMYWYRQDPGQGLRLIYYSQIVNDFQKGDIAEGYSVSREKKESFPLTVTSAQKNPTAFYLCASIPPGARNTGELFFGEGSRLTVL.

The chain joins TRBV29-1 to TRBJ2-1, with 8 bases matching TRBD1. CDR3 length: 13 residues. The germline V gene encodes CDR1 SQVTM and CDR2 ANQGSEA. V gave up 5 bases and J gave up 6 bases; unmatched junction bases: 6. The CDR3 spells CSVRGQEINEQFF. The CDR3 DNA reads TGCAGCGTTAGGGGACAGGAGATCAATGAGCAGTTCTTC.

This chain connects TRBV9 to TRBJ2-2; a possible D gene is TRBD2 (5 bases). Trimming removed 4 bases from V and 0 bases from J, with 13 bases in between. This CDR3 is 16 amino acids long. Germline assignment: CDR1 SGDLS and CDR2 YYNGEE. CDR3 region: CASSSQAGPNTGELFF. CDR3 DNA: TGTGCCAGCAGCTCCCAGGCGGGCCCGAACACCGGGGAGCTGTTTTTT.

The V call is TRBV5-5, the J call TRBJ2-3; 15 nucleotides align to TRBD2. Germline V gene data show CDR1 as SGHKS and CDR2 as YYEKEE (reference sequence). Losses at the gene ends were 4 bases for V and 0 bases for J; bases not matched to a gene: 3. The CDR3 is 17 amino acids. The chain's CDR3 is CASSPGTSGRSTDTQYF. CDR3 coding DNA: TGTGCCAGCAGCCCCGGGACTAGCGGGAGGAGCACAGATACGCAGTATTTT.